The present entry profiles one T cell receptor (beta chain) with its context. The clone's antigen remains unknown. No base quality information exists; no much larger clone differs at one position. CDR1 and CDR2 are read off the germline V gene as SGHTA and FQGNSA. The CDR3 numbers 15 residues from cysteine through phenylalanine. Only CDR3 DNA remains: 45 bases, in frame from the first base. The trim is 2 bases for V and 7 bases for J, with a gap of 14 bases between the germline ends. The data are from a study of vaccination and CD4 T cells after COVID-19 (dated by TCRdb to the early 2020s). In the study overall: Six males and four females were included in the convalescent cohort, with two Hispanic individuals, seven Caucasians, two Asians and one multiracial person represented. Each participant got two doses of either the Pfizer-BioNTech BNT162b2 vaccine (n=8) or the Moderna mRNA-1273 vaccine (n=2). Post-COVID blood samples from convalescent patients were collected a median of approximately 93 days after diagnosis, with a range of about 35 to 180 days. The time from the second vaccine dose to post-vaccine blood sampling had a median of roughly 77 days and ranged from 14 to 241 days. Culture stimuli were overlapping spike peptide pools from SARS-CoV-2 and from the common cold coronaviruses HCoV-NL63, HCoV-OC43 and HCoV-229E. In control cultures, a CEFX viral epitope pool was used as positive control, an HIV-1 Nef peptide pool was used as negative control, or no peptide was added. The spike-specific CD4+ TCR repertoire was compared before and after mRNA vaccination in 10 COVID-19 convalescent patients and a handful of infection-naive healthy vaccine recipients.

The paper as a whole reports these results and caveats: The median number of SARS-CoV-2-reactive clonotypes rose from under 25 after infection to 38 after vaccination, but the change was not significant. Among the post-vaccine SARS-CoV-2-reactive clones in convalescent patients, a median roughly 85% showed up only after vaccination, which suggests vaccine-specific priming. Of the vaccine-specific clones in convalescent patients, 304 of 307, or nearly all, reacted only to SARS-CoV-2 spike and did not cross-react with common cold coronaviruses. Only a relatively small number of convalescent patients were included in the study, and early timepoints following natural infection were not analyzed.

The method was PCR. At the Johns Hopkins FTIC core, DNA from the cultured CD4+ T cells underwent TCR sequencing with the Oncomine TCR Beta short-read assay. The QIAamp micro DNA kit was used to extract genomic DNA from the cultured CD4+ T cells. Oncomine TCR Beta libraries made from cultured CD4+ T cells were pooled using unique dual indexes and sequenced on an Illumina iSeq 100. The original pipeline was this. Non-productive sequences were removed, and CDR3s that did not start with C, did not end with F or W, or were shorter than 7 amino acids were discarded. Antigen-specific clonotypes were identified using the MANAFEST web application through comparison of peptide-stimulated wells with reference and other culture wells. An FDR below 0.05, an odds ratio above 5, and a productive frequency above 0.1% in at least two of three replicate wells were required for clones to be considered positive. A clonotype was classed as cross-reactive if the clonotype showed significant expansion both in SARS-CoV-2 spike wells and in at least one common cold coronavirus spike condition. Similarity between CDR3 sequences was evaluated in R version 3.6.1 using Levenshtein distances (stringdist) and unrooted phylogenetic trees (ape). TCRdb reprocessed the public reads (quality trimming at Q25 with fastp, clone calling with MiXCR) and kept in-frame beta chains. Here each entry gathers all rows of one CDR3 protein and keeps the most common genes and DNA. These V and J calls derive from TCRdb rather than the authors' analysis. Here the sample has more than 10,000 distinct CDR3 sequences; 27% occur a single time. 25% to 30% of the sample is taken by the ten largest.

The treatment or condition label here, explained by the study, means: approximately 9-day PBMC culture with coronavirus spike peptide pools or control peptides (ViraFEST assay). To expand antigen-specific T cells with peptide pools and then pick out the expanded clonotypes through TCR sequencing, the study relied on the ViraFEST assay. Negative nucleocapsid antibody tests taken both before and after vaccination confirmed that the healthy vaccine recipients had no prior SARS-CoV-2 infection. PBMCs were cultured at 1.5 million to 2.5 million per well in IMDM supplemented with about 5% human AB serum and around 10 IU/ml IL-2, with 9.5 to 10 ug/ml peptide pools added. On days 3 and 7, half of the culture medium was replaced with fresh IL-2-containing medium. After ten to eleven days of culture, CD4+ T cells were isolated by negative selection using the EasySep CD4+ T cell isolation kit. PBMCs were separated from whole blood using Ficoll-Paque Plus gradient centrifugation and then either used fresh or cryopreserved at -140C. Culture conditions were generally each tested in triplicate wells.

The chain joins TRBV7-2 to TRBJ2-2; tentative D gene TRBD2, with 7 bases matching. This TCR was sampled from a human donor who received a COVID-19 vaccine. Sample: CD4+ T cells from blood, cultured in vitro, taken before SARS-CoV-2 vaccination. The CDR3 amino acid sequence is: CASSLLQGGIGELFF. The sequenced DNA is TGTGCCAGCAGCTTATTACAGGGAGGGATCGGGGAGCTGTTTTTT.